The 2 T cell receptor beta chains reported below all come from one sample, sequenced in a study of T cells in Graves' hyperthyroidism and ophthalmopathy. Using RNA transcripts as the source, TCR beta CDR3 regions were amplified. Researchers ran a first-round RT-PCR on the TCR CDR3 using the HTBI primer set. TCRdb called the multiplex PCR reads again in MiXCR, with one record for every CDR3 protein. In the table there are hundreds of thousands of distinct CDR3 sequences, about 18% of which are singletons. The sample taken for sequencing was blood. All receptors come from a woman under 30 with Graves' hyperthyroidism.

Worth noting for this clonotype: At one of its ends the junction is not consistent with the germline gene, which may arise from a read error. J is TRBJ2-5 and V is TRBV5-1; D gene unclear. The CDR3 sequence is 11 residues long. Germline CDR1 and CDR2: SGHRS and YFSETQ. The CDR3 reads CASSLGPFFHF. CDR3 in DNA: TGCGCCAGCAGCTTAGGGCCGTTTTTCCACTTC.

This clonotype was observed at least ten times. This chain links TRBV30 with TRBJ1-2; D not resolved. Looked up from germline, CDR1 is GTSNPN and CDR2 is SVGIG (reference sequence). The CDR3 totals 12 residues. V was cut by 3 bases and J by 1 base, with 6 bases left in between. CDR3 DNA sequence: TGTGCCTGGAGCTTCGATAACTATGGCTACACCTTC. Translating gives CAWSFDNYGYTF.